This T cell receptor (beta chain) derives from a study of technical replicates of blood from a handful of donors. Losses at the gene ends were 5 bases for V and 4 bases for J; bases not matched to a gene: 7. CDR3 length equals 15 residues. CDR1 is SEHNR, CDR2 FQNEAQ, per germline (reference sequence). Sequenced by immunoSEQ multiplex PCR; TCRdb stores in-frame clones only, minus some. The top ten hold approximately 0.39% of the sample, which has about 72,000 clones, roughly 92% seen once. The TCR comes from a human donor in good health. The V and J genes are TRBV7-9 and TRBJ1-4; TRBD1 matches at 7 bases. The sample comprised T cells isolated from PBMCs. The CDR3 sequence: CASSTMTGFNEKLFF. As DNA, the CDR3 is TGTGCCAGCAGCACTATGACAGGGTTTAATGAAAAACTGTTTTTT.